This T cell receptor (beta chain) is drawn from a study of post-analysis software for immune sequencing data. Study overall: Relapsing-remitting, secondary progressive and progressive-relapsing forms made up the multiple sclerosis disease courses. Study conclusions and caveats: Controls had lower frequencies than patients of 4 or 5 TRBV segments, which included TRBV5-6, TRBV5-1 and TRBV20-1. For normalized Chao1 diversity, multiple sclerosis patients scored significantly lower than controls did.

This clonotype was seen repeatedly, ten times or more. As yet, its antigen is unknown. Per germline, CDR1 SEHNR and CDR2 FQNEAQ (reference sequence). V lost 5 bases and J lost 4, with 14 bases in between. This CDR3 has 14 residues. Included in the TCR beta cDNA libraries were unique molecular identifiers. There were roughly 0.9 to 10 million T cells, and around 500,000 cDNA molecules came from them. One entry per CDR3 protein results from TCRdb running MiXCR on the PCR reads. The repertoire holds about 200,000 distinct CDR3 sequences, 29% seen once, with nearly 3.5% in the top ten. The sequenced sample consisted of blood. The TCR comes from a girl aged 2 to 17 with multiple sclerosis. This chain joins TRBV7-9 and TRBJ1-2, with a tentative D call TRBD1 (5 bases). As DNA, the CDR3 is TGTGCCAGCAGCCTCGACAGATATAGCTATGGCTACACCTTC. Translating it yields CASSLDRYSYGYTF.